This T cell receptor (beta chain) comes out of a study of cytomegalovirus exposure and HLA in healthy donors. The wider study: About 85 million unique TCRs from HLA-typed donors were held in an early release of data. Overall study results and limits: Per a prior analysis, the majority of TCR beta V segments were productive roughly 87% or roughly 30% of the time. Most of the CMV-associated TCR beta chains (in a later analysis) appeared to be HLA-restricted.

This clone has a single count. Its antigen is currently unknown. With 60 Vbeta and 13 Jbeta primers, the PCR was carried out. The assay was immunoSEQ multiplex PCR, and TCRdb's table has in-frame clones only and misses some. The data contain 100,000 to 150,000 clones, roughly 80% of them singletons. This TCR derives from a man aged 25-45 years in good health and CMV-seronegative. Sequenced: PBMCs.

Here the CDR3 DNA reads TGCGCCAGCAGCTTGGTCTCGCGGGGGGGGTACCAAGAGACCCAGTACTTC. It codes for CASSLVSRGGYQETQYF. The V and J genes are TRBV5-1 and TRBJ2-5; 9 nucleotides align to TRBD2. Germline assignment: CDR1 SGHRS and CDR2 YFSETQ. CDR3 length: 17 amino acids. V lost 0 bases to trimming and J lost 0 bases; unmatched junction nucleotides: 6. The entire variable domain, with the rest obtained from reference TRBV5-1 and TRBJ2-5, is as follows: KAGVTQTPRYLIKTRGQQVTLSCSPISGHRSVSWYQQTPGQGLQFLFEYFSETQRNKGNFPGRFSGRQFSNSRSEMNVSTLELGDSALYLCASSLVSRGGYQETQYFGPGTRLLVL.